Detailed here is one T cell receptor beta chain. As yet, its antigen is unknown. These data are taken from a study of cytomegalovirus exposure and HLA in healthy donors. General observations from the study: The authors enumerated around 150 TCR beta chains as linked to cytomegalovirus. At a 0.05 false discovery rate, a later analysis found over 15,000 TCR beta sequences to be associated with HLA alleles.

Trimming left V 2 bases short and J 5 bases short, with 15 bases between. There are 15 residues in the CDR3. Germline V lookup: CDR1 SGHVS, CDR2 FQNEAQ. PCR employed 60 Vbeta and 13 Jbeta primers. Produced via immunoSEQ multiplex PCR; TCRdb's table is partial and in-frame only. The repertoire holds under 200,000 clones, with about 78% as singletons. The sequenced material came from PBMCs. The clonotype comes from a man aged 40-49 years in good health and CMV-seronegative. The chain employs TRBV7-8 and TRBJ1-2; no clear D gene. The CDR3 protein is CASSLSGRNFYGYTF. The CDR3 coding sequence is TGTGCCAGCAGCTTATCTGGCAGGAACTTTTATGGCTACACCTTC.